Below, 19 T cell receptor beta chains from the same sample are listed, as sequenced in a study of blood T cells in healthy people across ages. A second PCR of 7 to 11 cycles used a sample-barcoded 5' primer and a J-beta primer mix. TCRdb passed the 5' RACE reads through MiXCR, listing each CDR3 protein once. This sample carries 1.5 million to 2 million distinct CDR3 sequences, 49% of them seen once, and the ten largest clones take about 2.1%. The sample was blood. Receptors originate from a middle-aged woman in good health.

This clonotype has more than one count but fewer than ten. The rearrangement uses TRBV9 and TRBJ1-2; D is possibly TRBD1 (5 bases). The germline V gene has CDR1 SGDLS and CDR2 YYNGEE. This CDR3 is built from 15 residues. The V gene lost 3 bases and the J gene lost 2 bases, with 14 bases spanning the gap. Here the CDR3 reads CASSEGPGPNYGYTF. In DNA, the CDR3 is TGTGCCAGCAGCGAGGGACCGGGACCCAACTATGGCTACACCTTC.

This clonotype was seen a handful of times. The genes are TRBV5-1 and TRBJ2-4; either TRBD1 or TRBD2 may supply D (6 bases each). Germline CDR1 is SGHRS and CDR2 is YFSETQ. With 3 bases removed from V and 0 bases from J, the gap between germline ends came to 10 bases. The CDR3 runs 15 residues. The CDR3 nucleotides read TGCGCCAGCAGCTCGGGGGCAGGAGCCAAAAACATTCAGTACTTC. It yields the protein CASSSGAGAKNIQYF.

The rearrangement links TRBV14 to TRBJ1-2, with D possibly matching TRBD1 (5 bases). V dropped 0 bases and J dropped 5 bases, with 10 bases sitting between them. The CDR3 extends over 14 amino acids. Germline V lookup: CDR1 SGHDN, CDR2 FVKESK. The DNA for the CDR3 is TGTGCCAGCAGCCAAGACGCAGGGCAATATGGCTACACCTTC. Protein sequence: CASSQDAGQYGYTF.

The rearrangement links TRBV3-1 to TRBJ2-7; TRBD2 matches 11 bases. Germline trimming cut 5 bases from V and 7 bases from J; bases unmatched to any gene: 13. CDR3 size: 16 residues. Germline values: CDR1 LGHDT, CDR2 YNNKEL (reference sequence). This CDR3 reads CASSSTSGGRYNEQYF. In DNA, the CDR3 is TGTGCCAGCAGCTCCACTAGCGGGGGCCGATACAATGAGCAGTACTTC.

J is TRBJ2-1 and V is TRBV7-8; 8 nucleotides match TRBD1. With the DNA end fitting TRBJ2-7 better, the J assignment may be wrong. The CDR3 is 15 amino acids. Germline loops: CDR1 SGHVS, CDR2 FQNEAQ. CDR3 sequence reads: CASSRRDRYGGEQYF. DNA of the CDR3: TGTGCCAGCAGTCGCCGGGACAGGTATGGGGGTGAGCAGTACTTC.

CDR3 sequence reads: CASSLGGQSKETQFF. Here the CDR3 DNA reads TGTGCCAGCAGTTTAGGAGGGCAGTCGAAAGAGACCCAGTTCTTC. The chain employs TRBV28 and TRBJ2-1, with D possibly matching TRBD2 (6 bases). With 2 bases removed from V and 13 bases from J, the gap between germline ends came to 21 bases. Germline lookup yields CDR1 MDHEN and CDR2 SYDVKM. The CDR3 has 15 amino acids.

This clonotype was detected a few times. The DNA of the CDR3 is TGTGCCAGCAGCCAAGTTTCGACAGGGAGGGAGTTCTTC. Residues: CASSQVSTGREFF. The V and J genes are TRBV3-1 and TRBJ2-1; either TRBD1 or TRBD2 may fit D (7 bases each). Germline CDR1 and CDR2: LGHDT and YNNKEL (reference sequence). CDR3 length equals 13 residues. V was shortened by 1 base and J by 14 bases, with 15 bases between the two germline ends.

This chain links TRBV7-2 with TRBJ2-1; unclear D gene. Trimming stripped 4 bases from V and 11 bases from J, with 9 bases between. Per germline, CDR1 SGHTA and CDR2 FQGNSA. The CDR3 length is 11 residues. The CDR3 sequence: CASSSPNQQFF. The CDR3 nucleotides read TGTGCCAGCAGCTCCCCAAACCAGCAGTTCTTC.

There are a few counts of this clonotype. The chain couples TRBV20-1 to TRBJ2-1, with 12 positions matching TRBD1. Looked up from germline, CDR1 is DFQATT and CDR2 is SNEGSKA (reference sequence). The CDR3 spans 13 residues. V was pared by 6 bases and J by 10 bases, with 7 bases of the junction left unmatched. DNA for the CDR3: TGCAGTGCCCCGGGACAGGGGGCCTGGGAGCAGTTCTTC. This codes for CSAPGQGAWEQFF.

As concerns this clonotype: One end of the junction is discordant with germline, which a read error may explain. This chain joins TRBV20-1 and TRBJ2-5; D is ambiguous. The CDR3 runs 12 residues. Germline V CDR1 and CDR2: DFQATT, SNEGSKA (reference sequence). The DNA of the CDR3 is TGCGGTGCCTGGGGTATTCAAGAGACCCAGTACTTC. Protein: CGAWGIQETQYF.

The chain has TRBV5-1 and TRBJ2-5; 7 positions agree with TRBD2. Per germline, CDR1 SGHRS and CDR2 YFSETQ. The CDR3 consists of 14 residues. Losses at the gene ends were 7 bases for V and 4 bases for J; bases not matched to a gene: 10. CDR3 residues: CASGSRAGVETQYF. Here the CDR3 DNA reads TGCGCCAGCGGATCCAGGGCGGGGGTAGAGACCCAGTACTTC.

This clonotype has just one count. This CDR3 is CASIALQPEAFF. CDR3 nucleotides: TGTGCCAGCATCGCGCTACAGCCTGAAGCTTTCTTT. This sequence joins TRBV6-1 and TRBJ1-1, with no clear D. The CDR3 consists of 12 residues. Deletions cut 7 bases from V and 6 bases from J, with 12 bases between. Germline V gene data show CDR1 as MNHNS and CDR2 as SASEGT.

This clonotype appeared a few times. This chain uses TRBV24-1 with TRBJ2-1; TRBD1 matches at 12 bases. The CDR3 has 17 amino acids. In germline, CDR1 is KGHDR, CDR2 SFDVKD. Trimming removed 4 bases from V and 8 bases from J; junction bases left unmatched: 11. The CDR3 sequence: CATSDRRGTGGRYEQFF. Written as DNA, the CDR3 is TGTGCCACCAGTGACCGCCGCGGGACAGGGGGCCGGTATGAGCAGTTCTTC.

The rearrangement joins TRBV4-1 to TRBJ1-2, with a weak D call TRBD1 (6 bases). V lost 1 base to trimming and J lost 6 bases, with 12 bases between them. CDR1 and CDR2 from the germline V gene are MGHRA and YSYEKL. The CDR3 covers 14 residues. CDR3 loop: CASSQVSGVNGYTF. The CDR3 nucleotides are TGCGCCAGCAGCCAAGTGTCAGGGGTGAATGGCTACACCTTC.

The chain links TRBV20-1 to TRBJ1-2; TRBD1 agrees at 12 bases. This CDR3 spans 16 amino acids. V shed 3 bases and J 0 bases; nucleotides not matched to a gene: 5. Germline V lookup: CDR1 DFQATT, CDR2 SNEGSKA (reference sequence). Written as DNA, the CDR3 is TGCAGTGCTAGCGGGGACAGGGGGCGGACTAACTATGGCTACACCTTC. Protein product: CSASGDRGRTNYGYTF.

Concerning this clonotype itself: One junction end does not reproduce the germline sequence, and a read error may be involved. The chain couples TRBV4-3 to TRBJ1-5; D is ambiguous. The germline CDR1 and CDR2 sequences are LGHNA and YSLEER. The CDR3 covers 13 residues. Written as DNA, the CDR3 is TGTGCCAGCAGCCAAGAACTGGGACAGCCCCAGCATTTT. Protein sequence: CASSQELGQPQHF.

A few counts support this clonotype. V and J are TRBV4-2 and TRBJ2-3, with 10 bases matching TRBD2. J was trimmed by 5 bases and V by 5 bases; bases with no gene match: 10. Per the germline V gene, CDR1 is LGHNA and CDR2 is YNFKEQ. This CDR3 is built from 16 residues. CDR3 region: CASSSKRGGAEDTQYF. DNA for the CDR3: TGTGCCAGCAGCTCCAAGCGGGGGGGTGCGGAAGATACGCAGTATTTT.

The chain has TRBV6-5 and TRBJ2-7, with 11 bases that match TRBD1. Germline V gene sequence: CDR1 MNHEY, CDR2 SVGAGI. CDR3 length: 16 residues. V lost 4 bases, J lost 3 bases, and 8 bases stayed unmatched. DNA for the CDR3: TGTGCCAGCAGTTCCGGGACAGGGGGGTTGAGCTACGAGCAGTACTTC. This codes for CASSSGTGGLSYEQYF.

J is TRBJ2-3 and V is TRBV6-6, with a possible D match to TRBD2 (6 bases). Germline V gene sequence: CDR1 MNHNY, CDR2 SVGAGI (reference sequence). The CDR3 is 16 residues long. Trimming cost V 2 bases and J 6 bases, with 18 bases left between them. The CDR3 DNA sequence: TGTGCCAGCAGTTACCAAAATCTGGCGGGGATGGATACGCAGTATTTT. It translates to CASSYQNLAGMDTQYF.